The clone carrying this T cell receptor (beta chain) came up a few times. What it binds is unknown. The data originate from a study of human T cells and chemical hapten exposure. Study at large: Researchers reported sensitizing an approximately 2 cm by approximately 2 cm upper inner arm skin site with 2% DPC. Notes on the study in general: TCRs at high frequency, those above 1 in 1000, did not change with DPC sensitization. There were significantly more large CDR3 similarity clusters among expanded TCRs than among controls.

The J segment lost 5 bases and the V segment lost 6 bases, leaving 9 bases of the junction unmatched. The V gene's germline CDR1 is ENHRY and CDR2 SYGVKD. CDR3 length: 15 residues. Time point described: pre-sensitization, week 0. This sample's treatment: therapeutic diphenylcyclopropenone sensitization with weekly scalp DPC. Unique molecular identifiers were attached to individual cDNA molecules during library preparation. Via MiXCR, TCRdb re-called the RACE reads, giving one row per CDR3 protein. The data show more than 80,000 distinct CDR3 sequences, more than 10% seen once. This sequence joins TRBV10-3 and TRBJ2-7, with TRBD2 matching over 11 bases. This receptor was obtained from a woman between 45 and 65 years old with alopecia areata. Some clones in this sample may be carry-over from other donors' samples. Material: whole blood, obtained in connection with sensitization to the hapten diphenylcyclopropenone (DPC). CDR3 region: CAISYIAGGINEQYF. The CDR3 DNA follows: TGTGCCATCAGCTATATAGCGGGAGGGATTAACGAGCAGTACTTC.